This T cell receptor beta chain was recorded in a study of CD8 T cells in ankylosing spondylitis. Findings of the study overall: Prior work had noted some motif variants in reactive arthritis blood and synovial fluid. Reportedly, matched ankylosing spondylitis synovial fluid was significantly enriched for disease-linked clones. A TCR beta motif of several highly homologous variants seemed to mark ankylosing spondylitis blood.

Germline V gene sequence: CDR1 ENHRY, CDR2 SYGVKD. The CDR3 sequence is 15 residues long. The ends lost 3 bases at V and 3 bases at J; junction bases unmatched: 7. TCR beta libraries were made by quantitative 5'-RACE with molecular barcodes. TCRdb reprocessed the 5' RACE reads via MiXCR and lists one record per CDR3 protein. The table records hundreds of thousands of distinct CDR3 sequences, approximately 30% of them present only once. Only a few counts were recorded for this clonotype. The antigen remains unidentified. This rearrangement joins TRBV10-3 to TRBJ2-7, with 8 bases that match TRBD2. This clonotype was obtained from a male donor with ankylosing spondylitis or in good health (not recorded which). Input material: blood, either unsorted or a sorted T cell fraction (not recorded which). This chain's CDR3 is CAISEAPGGVYEQYF. Here the CDR3 DNA reads TGTGCCATCAGTGAAGCCCCGGGGGGGGTCTACGAGCAGTACTTC.